The source of this TCR beta chain is a study of blood T cell repertoires in COVID-19. Profiling relied on immunoSEQ multiplex PCR, and the TCRdb table lists in-frame clones only, not all of them. Counted here are approximately 15,000 clones, about 90% occurring once; the ten biggest clones make up less than 5%. The CDR3 is 14 amino acids. From germline, CDR1 is SGHNT and CDR2 YENEEA. Trimming shortened V by 0 bases and J by 6 bases, and 6 bases separated the two germline ends. V and J are TRBV11-3 and TRBJ1-6; D unclear. The clonotype originates from a man in his sixties with active COVID-19. Specimen: peripheral blood. The CDR3 DNA sequence: TGTGCCAGCAGCTTAGAATCCAGTAATTCACCCCTCCACTTT. This translates into CASSLESSNSPLHF.